The text below deals with one T cell receptor (beta chain). Its antigen is not known. Sequencing was performed with immunoSEQ multiplex PCR; in TCRdb, only in-frame clones are kept and a portion is missing. The sample yields 300,000 to 400,000 clones, about 86% seen once. This specimen comes from a study of Ad26.COV2.S vaccination and SARS-CoV-2 variants. Study background: The authors gave Ad26.COV2.S intramuscularly, either once or twice 56 days apart.

Study-wide results and caveats: It is possible that the TCR breadth and depth analyses underestimated the total T cell responses.

Regarding treatment: roughly 19 received Ad26.COV2.S at low or high dose, single or two shots; about 5 received placebo; per-sample allocation not given. Sample collection was performed on day 63 after the first vaccine or placebo injection. Trimming left V 3 bases short and J 4 bases short, with 9 bases between. The CDR3 totals 13 residues. Germline assignment: CDR1 LNHDA and CDR2 SQIVND (reference sequence). This chain connects TRBV19 to TRBJ1-1; tentative D call: TRBD1 (5 bases). This specimen consisted of peripheral blood, obtained in a trial of Ad26.COV2.S vaccine versus placebo. This clonotype was sampled from a person aged 18-60 years who received the Ad26.COV2.S COVID-19 vaccine or a placebo. The CDR3 nucleotides read TGTGCCAGTAGTATGAGGGGAGTCACTGAAGCTTTCTTT. Translating gives CASSMRGVTEAFF.